This TCR beta chain was found in a study of T cell repertoires in cytomegalovirus infection. There are a few counts of this clonotype. The CDR3 consists of 15 residues. The junction had 4 bases not matched to a gene; V was cut back by 1 base and J by 8 bases. Germline-derived CDR1 and CDR2 are SEHNR and FQNEAQ (reference sequence). MiXCR, applied by TCRdb to the reads, yields one record per CDR3 protein. Of 450,000 to 650,000 distinct CDR3 sequences in the sample, around a quarter are singletons; the top ten hold roughly an eighth. This receptor was taken from a human donor in good health (CMV status not recorded). Some clones in this sample may be carry-over from other donors' samples. The sequenced sample consisted of PBMCs. The chain combines TRBV7-9 with TRBJ2-1; 11 nucleotides align to TRBD2. The CDR3 bases are TGTGCCAGCAGCTTAGGACTAGCGGGACAGGATGAGCAGTTCTTC. This translates into CASSLGLAGQDEQFF.